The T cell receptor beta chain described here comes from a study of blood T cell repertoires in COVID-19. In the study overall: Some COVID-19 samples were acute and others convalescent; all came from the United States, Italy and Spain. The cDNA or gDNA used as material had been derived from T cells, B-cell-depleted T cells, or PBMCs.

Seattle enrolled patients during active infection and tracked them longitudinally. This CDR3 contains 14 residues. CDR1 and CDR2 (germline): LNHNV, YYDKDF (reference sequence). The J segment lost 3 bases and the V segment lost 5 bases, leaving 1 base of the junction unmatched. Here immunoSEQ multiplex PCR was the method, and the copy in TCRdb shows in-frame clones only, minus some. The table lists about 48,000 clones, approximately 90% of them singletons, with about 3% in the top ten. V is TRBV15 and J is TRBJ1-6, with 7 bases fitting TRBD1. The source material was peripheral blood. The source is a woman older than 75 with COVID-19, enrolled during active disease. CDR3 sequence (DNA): TGTGCCACCAGCCGGGACAGCTATAATTCACCCCTCCACTTT. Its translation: CATSRDSYNSPLHF.